Below, 27 T cell receptor beta chains from the same sample are listed, as sequenced in a study of blood T cell repertoires in COVID-19. Data came from immunoSEQ multiplex PCR; TCRdb stores just in-frame clones and leaves some out. The table lists approximately 75,000 clones, 75% to 90% of them singletons. The sample consisted of peripheral blood. The receptors derive from a man aged 80 or over with acute or convalescent COVID-19.

The V gene is TRBV2, the J gene TRBJ1-5; 7 nucleotides align to TRBD1. The CDR3 totals 14 residues. Germline lookup yields CDR1 SNHLY and CDR2 FYNNEI. V trimming: 8 bases; J trimming: 5 bases; junction bases outside the gene matches: 9. Here the CDR3 reads CASPQRDRDQPQHF. In DNA form, the CDR3 reads TGTGCCAGCCCCCAAAGGGACAGAGATCAGCCCCAGCATTTT.

This clone came up once. As DNA, the CDR3 is TGTGCCAGCAGCTTAGCCGGGCTAGCGGGAGTAAGTCGCACCGGGGAGCTGTTTTTT. It translates to CASSLAGLAGVSRTGELFF. The chain uses TRBV7-9 and TRBJ2-2; the match to TRBD2 covers 10 bases. The CDR3 is made up of 19 amino acids. V lost 0 bases and J lost 4; bases outside the gene matches: 11. CDR1 SEHNR and CDR2 FQNEAQ come from the germline V gene (reference sequence).

The rearrangement uses TRBV6-2 or TRBV6-3 and TRBJ1-5; unclear D gene. Looked up from germline, CDR1 is MNHEY and CDR2 is SVGEGT. The CDR3 has 15 amino acids. V was pared by 6 bases and J by 4 bases, with 16 bases between. CDR3 in DNA: TGTGCCAGCAGCCCCATTGATCCGCTAAATCAGCCCCAGCATTTT. Translation: CASSPIDPLNQPQHF.

The chain uses TRBV5-1 and TRBJ1-5, with a possible D match to TRBD1 (5 bases). The CDR3 is 14 residues long. Germline CDR1 SGHRS, CDR2 YFSETQ. Trimming took off 4 bases at V and 5 bases at J, with 13 bases between the two ends. The CDR3 reads CASSGAGWDQPQHF. CDR3 sequence (DNA): TGCGCCAGCAGCGGGGCTGGCTGGGATCAGCCCCAGCATTTT.

CDR3 DNA sequence: TGTGCCAGCAGTTTATCGACAGGTGGCTACACCTTC. As protein: CASSLSTGGYTF. The rearrangement joins TRBV28 to TRBJ1-2; perhaps TRBD1 as D (6 bases). CDR1 is MDHEN, CDR2 SYDVKM, per germline. The germline V and J ends were trimmed by 1 base and 7 bases, with 7 bases remaining between them. CDR3 length equals 12 residues.

The V call is TRBV5-1, the J call TRBJ1-1; no clear D gene. Trimming cost V 0 bases and J 6 bases, with 15 bases left between them. The CDR3 is 15 residues long. CDR1 and CDR2 (germline): SGHRS, YFSETQ. CDR3 in amino acids: CASSLGGANLPEAFF. The CDR3 nucleotides read TGCGCCAGCAGCTTGGGGGGAGCCAACTTGCCTGAAGCTTTCTTT.

This chain links TRBV9 with TRBJ1-1; 9 nucleotides match TRBD1. The CDR3 consists of 14 residues. The V segment lost 3 bases and the J segment 1 base; nucleotides outside the gene matches: 1. Germline assignment: CDR1 SGDLS and CDR2 YYNGEE. CDR3 in DNA: TGTGCCAGCAGCGAGGGACAGGGGAACACTGAAGCTTTCTTT. Its translation: CASSEGQGNTEAFF.

J is TRBJ2-6 and V is TRBV5-6, with a weak D call TRBD2 (5 bases). CDR1 SGHDT and CDR2 YYEEEE come from the germline V gene. V lost 2 bases to trimming and J lost 2 bases, with 8 bases between them. The CDR3 totals 15 residues. As DNA, the CDR3 is TGTGCCAGCAGCTTCCCCGGGGCTGGGGCCAACGTCCTGACTTTC. Amino acids: CASSFPGAGANVLTF. The variable domain in full, with the rest retrieved from reference TRBV5-6 and TRBJ2-6, is DAGVTQSPTHLIKTRGQQVTLRCSPKSGHDTVSWYQQALGQGPQFIFQYYEEEERQRGNFPDRFSGHQFPNYSSELNVNALLLGDSALYLCASSFPGAGANVLTFGAGSRLTVL.

The rearrangement links TRBV7-9 to TRBJ1-5, with 7 bases fitting TRBD1. Germline CDR1 and CDR2: SEHNR and FQNEAQ (reference sequence). The CDR3 has 17 amino acids. V gave up 5 bases and J gave up 7 bases; unmatched junction bases: 17. The CDR3 nucleotides read TGTGCCAGCAGCCCAGGGACAGCCCTTAACTCGGAACAGCCCCAGCATTTT. Encoded protein: CASSPGTALNSEQPQHF.

This chain uses TRBV5-1 with TRBJ1-4; weak D call: TRBD1 (6 bases). CDR3 length equals 14 residues. Germline-derived CDR1 and CDR2 are SGHRS and YFSETQ. Between the trimmed V and J ends, which lost 3 bases and 4 bases, there was a span of 10 bases. The CDR3 coding sequence is TGCGCCAGCAGCTGGGACACCTATAATGAAAAACTGTTTTTT. It encodes CASSWDTYNEKLFF.

The chain combines TRBV7-9 with TRBJ2-5; D possibly corresponds to TRBD2 (6 bases). The CDR3 is 19 residues long. V was pared by 1 base and J by 0 bases, with 21 bases between. Germline CDR1 and CDR2: SEHNR and FQNEAQ (reference sequence). This CDR3 reads CASSLGRVQIRLYQETQYF. The CDR3 nucleotides read TGTGCCAGCAGCTTAGGGAGGGTCCAGATAAGACTTTACCAAGAGACCCAGTACTTC.

This rearrangement joins TRBV30 to TRBJ1-2; 9 positions match TRBD1. Trimming took 3 bases from V and 13 from J; bases not matched to a gene: 18. CDR1 is GTSNPN, CDR2 SVGIG, per germline (reference sequence). There are 15 residues in the CDR3. CDR3 region: CAWSPTGTGTSSGTF. The CDR3 DNA is TGTGCCTGGAGCCCAACCGGGACAGGGACAAGTTCAGGCACCTTC.

The V call is TRBV16, the J call TRBJ1-1; 8 nucleotides align to TRBD1. V lost 2 bases and J lost 5; bases outside the gene matches: 4. The CDR3 sequence is 14 residues long. The germline V gene has CDR1 KGHSY and CDR2 FQNENV. Here the CDR3 DNA reads TGTGCCAGCAGCCAACGACAGGGGAGGACTGAAGCTTTCTTT. Protein product: CASSQRQGRTEAFF.

V is TRBV9 and J is TRBJ1-3; D is perhaps TRBD1 (6 bases). V shed 3 bases and J shed 0 bases, with 13 bases lying between them. The CDR3 contains 16 residues. Germline V gives CDR1 SGDLS, CDR2 YYNGEE. CDR3 in amino acids: CASSAGQVSSGNTIYF. DNA of the CDR3: TGTGCCAGCAGCGCGGGACAAGTAAGCTCTGGAAACACCATATATTTT.

The genes are TRBV27 and TRBJ1-1, with TRBD1 matching 7 bases. This CDR3 is 18 amino acids long. Germline V CDR1 and CDR2: MNHEY, SMNVEV (reference sequence). The V gene end was trimmed by 1 base and the J gene end by 2 bases; junction bases not matched to a gene: 13. The CDR3 coding sequence is TGTGCCAGCAGTTTATATAGGGCAGGGGGAGAGAATAACACTGAAGCTTTCTTT. Residues: CASSLYRAGGENNTEAFF.

The chain uses TRBV28 and TRBJ2-7; 11 positions agree with TRBD2. The V gene end was trimmed by 2 bases and the J gene end by 0 bases; junction bases not matched to a gene: 3. Germline-derived CDR1 and CDR2 are MDHEN and SYDVKM. The CDR3 has 16 residues. CDR3 in amino acids: CASSLVGTSGSYEQYF. For the CDR3, the DNA is TGTGCCAGCAGTTTAGTAGGGACTAGCGGCTCCTACGAGCAGTACTTC.

CDR3 sequence (DNA): TGTGCCAGCAGTGATACCGGGACAGGGATTACAGATACGCAGTATTTT. Translated: CASSDTGTGITDTQYF. This chain joins TRBV6-1 and TRBJ2-3; 9 bases are a match to TRBD1. V dropped 3 bases and J dropped 3; count of bases not matched to a gene: 7. Germline V lookup: CDR1 MNHNS, CDR2 SASEGT. The CDR3 is 16 amino acids.

This clone has only a few counts. This rearrangement joins TRBV18 to TRBJ2-7; 8 bases fit TRBD2. The J segment lost 0 bases and the V segment lost 1 base, leaving 8 bases of the junction unmatched. The CDR3 has 17 amino acids. Germline V gene sequence: CDR1 KGHSH, CDR2 LQKENI. CDR3 in amino acids: CASSPQALTSGSYEQYF. The DNA for the CDR3 is TGTGCCAGCTCACCACAGGCGTTAACTAGCGGCTCCTACGAGCAGTACTTC.

The chain is built from TRBV19 and TRBJ1-2, with 7 bases matching TRBD1. Per germline, CDR1 LNHDA and CDR2 SQIVND (reference sequence). Trimming at V came to 5 bases and at J to 4 bases, leaving 19 bases not matched to a gene. The CDR3 consists of 18 residues. The CDR3 bases are TGTGCCAGTAGTGCCCCTGACGGGCCCTCGACAGGGAGCTATGGCTACACCTTC. This translates into CASSAPDGPSTGSYGYTF.

The chain is built from TRBV18 and TRBJ2-3; tentative D call: TRBD2 (7 bases). Germline V CDR1 and CDR2: KGHSH, LQKENI. Deletions cut 0 bases from V and 6 bases from J, with 19 bases between. The CDR3 runs 17 residues. The CDR3 region is CASSPPWGGGAKDTQYF. Written as DNA, the CDR3 is TGTGCCAGCTCACCACCGTGGGGCGGGGGCGCCAAGGATACGCAGTATTTT.

The V call is TRBV9, the J call TRBJ2-2, with 10 bases matching TRBD1. The length of the CDR3 is 16 residues. Germline V gene sequence: CDR1 SGDLS, CDR2 YYNGEE. Trimming at V came to 4 bases and at J to 6 bases, leaving 9 bases not matched to a gene. The CDR3 DNA reads TGTGCCAGCAGCCTCCTCGGGACAGGGGCCCCCGGGGAGCTGTTTTTT. Protein product: CASSLLGTGAPGELFF.

The V gene is TRBV6-5, the J gene TRBJ1-3; 8 bases align to TRBD1. The CDR3 spans 14 residues. Germline CDR1 and CDR2: MNHEY and SVGAGI. V shed 6 bases and J 3 bases; nucleotides not matched to a gene: 4. The CDR3 DNA reads TGTGCCAGCAGCCCCGACAGGGGTGGAAACACCATATATTTT. Its translation is CASSPDRGGNTIYF.

This clone appeared a few times. V usage is TRBV11-2 and J usage is TRBJ2-7; D ambiguous. Trimming pared 5 bases from V and 1 base from J, leaving 3 bases between. Germline CDR1 and CDR2: SGHAT and FQNNGV. The length of the CDR3 is 11 residues. CDR3 residues: CASSRSYEQYF. In DNA, the CDR3 is TGTGCCAGCAGCCGTTCCTACGAGCAGTACTTC.

The chain combines TRBV5-1 with TRBJ2-3; 9 positions match TRBD2. This CDR3 has 16 amino acids. CDR1 is SGHRS and CDR2 is YFSETQ in the germline V gene. V lost 2 bases, J lost 1 base, and 5 bases stayed unmatched. CDR3 DNA: TGCGCCAGCAGCTTTGGCGGGAGGGGTGGCACAGATACGCAGTATTTT. Residues: CASSFGGRGGTDTQYF.

This chain joins TRBV28 and TRBJ2-2; D may be TRBD1 (6 bases). The CDR3 has 15 amino acids. V was pared by 6 bases and J by 7 bases, with 18 bases between. Germline V CDR1 and CDR2: MDHEN, SYDVKM. The CDR3 loop is CASSLTSIQGGELFF. CDR3 sequence (DNA): TGTGCCAGCAGCCTTACTAGTATACAGGGCGGGGAGCTGTTTTTT.

Note on this clone: The junction departs from the called germline gene at one end, perhaps through a read error. The chain recombines TRBV7-2 with TRBJ1-2; the D gene is possibly TRBD1 (5 bases). Germline CDR1 SGHTA, CDR2 FQGNSA. CDR3 length equals 13 residues. The CDR3 region is CASSLAGGYGYTF. The CDR3 DNA reads as TGTGCCAGCAGCCTAGCCGGGGGGTATGGCTACACCTTC.

The chain couples TRBV23-1 to TRBJ2-7; 7 bases line up with TRBD1. TRBV23-1 is an ORF for which the function is uncertain. Trimming removed 2 bases from V and 3 bases from J; junction bases left unmatched: 10. This CDR3 spans 16 amino acids. The CDR3: CASSQSTTGFYYEQYF. The CDR3 DNA reads as TGCGCCAGCAGTCAAAGTACGACAGGGTTCTACTACGAGCAGTACTTC.